The 8 T cell receptor beta chains reported below all come from one sample, sequenced in a study of blood T cell repertoires in COVID-19. Clones were sequenced by immunoSEQ multiplex PCR, and TCRdb holds only the in-frame ones, with some missing. The sample has around 400,000 clones; around 87% are singletons. The sequenced sample was peripheral blood. Every receptor here comes from a woman in her twenties or thirties with COVID-19, enrolled during active disease.

The chain is built from TRBV6-5 and TRBJ1-5, with 7 bases identical to TRBD1. Germline CDR1 and CDR2: MNHEY and SVGAGI. Trimming took 6 bases from V and 9 from J; bases not matched to a gene: 14. This CDR3 comprises 15 residues. The CDR3 here is CASRKGQSISMPQHF. The CDR3, as DNA: TGTGCCAGCAGGAAGGGACAGAGCATATCCATGCCCCAGCATTTT.

The chain carries TRBV14 and TRBJ2-5; 8 bases agree with TRBD1. V trimming: 1 base; J trimming: 5 bases; junction bases outside the gene matches: 12. CDR1 SGHDN and CDR2 FVKESK come from the germline V gene. This CDR3 has 17 amino acids. CDR3 protein: CASSQVRTGRLWETQYF. The DNA of the CDR3 is TGTGCCAGCAGCCAAGTCCGGACAGGGAGGCTCTGGGAGACCCAGTACTTC.

The chain links TRBV5-1 to TRBJ2-7; maybe TRBD2 (6 bases). With 2 bases removed from V and 6 bases from J, the gap between germline ends came to 6 bases. This CDR3 region has 11 residues. CDR1 and CDR2 from the germline V gene are SGHRS and YFSETQ. As DNA, the CDR3 is TGCGCCAGCAGCTTCGGGGGCGAGCAGTACTTC. It yields the protein CASSFGGEQYF. The full variable domain, in which reference TRBV5-1 and TRBJ2-7 provide the parts outside the CDR3, is KAGVTQTPRYLIKTRGQQVTLSCSPISGHRSVSWYQQTPGQGLQFLFEYFSETQRNKGNFPGRFSGRQFSNSRSEMNVSTLELGDSALYLCASSFGGEQYFGPGTRLTVT.

The V gene is TRBV9, the J gene TRBJ2-3; 8 positions agree with TRBD2. Germline values: CDR1 SGDLS, CDR2 YYNGEE. The CDR3 is 14 residues long. The trim removed 4 bases at V and 5 bases at J, leaving 6 bases unmatched. CDR3 nucleotides: TGTGCCAGCAGCTCCGGACTAGCAAGAGATACGCAGTATTTT. This translates into CASSSGLARDTQYF.

The chain carries TRBV2 and TRBJ2-7, with D possibly being TRBD1 (6 bases). Trimming removed 6 bases at V and 7 bases at J, with 19 bases between. Germline V gene sequence: CDR1 SNHLY, CDR2 FYNNEI. This CDR3 has 14 residues. The CDR3: CASSTGTSLREQYF. CDR3 bases: TGTGCCAGCAGCACCGGGACATCCTTACGAGAGCAGTACTTC.

This sequence joins TRBV2 and TRBJ2-2, with TRBD1 matching 7 bases. Germline-derived CDR1 and CDR2 are SNHLY and FYNNEI. V dropped 7 bases and J dropped 5; count of bases not matched to a gene: 4. The CDR3 length is 13 residues. The CDR3 is CASMGQTTGELFF. CDR3 in DNA: TGTGCCAGCATGGGACAGACAACCGGGGAGCTGTTTTTT.

The chain has TRBV18 and TRBJ2-7; the match to TRBD1 covers 8 bases. The CDR3 is 15 amino acids. Germline V gene sequence: CDR1 KGHSH, CDR2 LQKENI. V dropped 3 bases and J dropped 5; count of bases not matched to a gene: 9. CDR3 region: CASSPNIGQGNEQYF. The CDR3 DNA reads as TGTGCCAGCTCACCGAATATAGGACAGGGCAACGAGCAGTACTTC.

Note on this clone: This specimen includes other DNA sequences encoding the same CDR3. The chain links TRBV7-2 to TRBJ2-7; D is ambiguous. V gave up 2 bases and J gave up 2 bases, with 7 bases separating them. The length of the CDR3 is 13 residues. The germline gives CDR1 SGHTA, CDR2 FQGNSA. The CDR3 coding sequence is TGTGCCAGCAGCTTATTGGCAGCCTACGAGCAGTACTTC. It codes for CASSLLAAYEQYF.